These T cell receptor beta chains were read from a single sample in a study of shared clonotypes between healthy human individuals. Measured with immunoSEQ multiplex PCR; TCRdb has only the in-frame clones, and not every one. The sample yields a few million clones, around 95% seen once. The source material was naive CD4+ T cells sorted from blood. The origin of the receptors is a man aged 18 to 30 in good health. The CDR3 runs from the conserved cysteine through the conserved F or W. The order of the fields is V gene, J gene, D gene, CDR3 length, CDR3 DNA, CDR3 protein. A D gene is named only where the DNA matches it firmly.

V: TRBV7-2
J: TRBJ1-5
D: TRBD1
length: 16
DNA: TGTGCCAGCAGCCCCCAACAGGGGGACGGAAATCAGCCCCAGCATTTT
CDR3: CASSPQQGDGNQPQHF

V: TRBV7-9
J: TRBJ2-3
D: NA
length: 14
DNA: TGTGCCAGCAGCTTAGGGGTGGGCGTGGATACGCAGTATTTT
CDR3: CASSLGVGVDTQYF

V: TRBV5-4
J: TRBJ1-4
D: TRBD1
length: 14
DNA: TGTGCCAGCAGCAATCAGGGGGCGGGAGAAAAACTGTTTTTT
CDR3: CASSNQGAGEKLFF

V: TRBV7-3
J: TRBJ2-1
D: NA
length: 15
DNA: TGTGCCAGCAGCCTGACCGGGGGCTCCTACAATGAGCAGTTCTTC
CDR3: CASSLTGGSYNEQFF

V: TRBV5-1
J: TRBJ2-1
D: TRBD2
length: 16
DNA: TGCGCCAGCAGCTTGCTCACTAGCGGGGGGGCCGATGAGCAGTTCTTC
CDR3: CASSLLTSGGADEQFF

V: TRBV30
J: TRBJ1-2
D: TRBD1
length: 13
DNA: TGTGCCTGGAGTGGACAGGGGAACTATGGCTACACCTTC
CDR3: CAWSGQGNYGYTF

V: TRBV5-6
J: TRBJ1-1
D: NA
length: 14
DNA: TGTGCCAGCAGCTTGGGACAACGGGACACTGAAGCTTTCTTT
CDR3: CASSLGQRDTEAFF

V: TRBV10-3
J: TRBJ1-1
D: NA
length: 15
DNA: TGTGCCATCAGTGACGGAGGAGGGTTCGGCACTGAAGCTTTCTTT
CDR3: CAISDGGGFGTEAFF

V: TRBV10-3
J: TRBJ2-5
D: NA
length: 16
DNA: TGTGCCATCAGTGAATCCCGAGGGGAACCTCAAGAGACCCAGTACTTC
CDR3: CAISESRGEPQETQYF

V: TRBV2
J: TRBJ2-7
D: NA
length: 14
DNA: TGTGCCAGCAGTGATACTCGTGTACCCTACGAGCAGTACTTC
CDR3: CASSDTRVPYEQYF